This T cell receptor beta chain was identified during a study of blood T cells in healthy people across ages. Study-wide points: Strong correlation was found linking TCR beta diversity to naive T cell percentage. Researchers judged that diversity estimates from one million T cells fell short of true values. Long-lived donors carried more naive CD4+ cells and greater diversity than aged donors.

A minimum of 6 micrograms of total RNA was extracted per sample. Regarding this clonotype: Its antigen is currently unknown. The junction departs from the called germline gene at one end, perhaps through a read error.

Using a J-beta primer mix together with a sample-barcoded 5' primer, a second PCR was run for roughly 6 to 12 cycles. MiXCR, run by TCRdb on the 5' RACE reads, gives a single entry per CDR3 protein. The sample includes 700,000 or so distinct CDR3 sequences, roughly two fifths of them seen just once. Germline loops: CDR1 SQVTM, CDR2 ANQGSEA. CDR3 length: 13 residues. The source material was blood. The clonotype was recovered from a man at least 80 years old in good health. V usage is TRBV29-1 and J usage is TRBJ2-7; possibly TRBD1 for D (5 bases). This CDR3 is CSVRQQVSYEQHF. The CDR3 coding sequence is TGCAGCGTCCGACAACAGGTTTCCTACGAGCAGCACTTC.